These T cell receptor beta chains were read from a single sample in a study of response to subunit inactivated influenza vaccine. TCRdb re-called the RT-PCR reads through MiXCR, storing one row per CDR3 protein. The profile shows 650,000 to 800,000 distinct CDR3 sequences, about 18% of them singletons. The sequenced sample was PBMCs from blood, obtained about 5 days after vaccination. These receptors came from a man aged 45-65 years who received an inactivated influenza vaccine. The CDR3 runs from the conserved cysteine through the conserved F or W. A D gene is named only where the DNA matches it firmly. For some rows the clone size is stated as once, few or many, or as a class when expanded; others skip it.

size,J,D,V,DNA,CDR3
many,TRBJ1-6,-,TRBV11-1,TGTGCCAGCAGCGCCCGGACAGTTAATTCACCCCTCCACTTT,CASSARTVNSPLHF
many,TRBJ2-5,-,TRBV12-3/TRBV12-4,TGTGCCAGCAGTCCACACGTGATGGACCTACGGGAGACCCAGTACTTC,CASSPHVMDLRETQYF
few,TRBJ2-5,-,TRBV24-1,TGTGCCACCAGTGATATGGGGACGCAGGGGGGAGAGACCCAGTACTTC,CATSDMGTQGGETQYF
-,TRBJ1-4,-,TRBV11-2,TGTGCCAGCAGCTTACACCACTCAACCGAAAAACTGTTTTTT,CASSLHHSTEKLFF
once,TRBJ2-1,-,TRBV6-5,TGTGCCAGCAGTTATGGTTTTCAGGTGGGGACTCCCAGGGGTGAGCAGTTCTTC,CASSYGFQVGTPRGEQFF
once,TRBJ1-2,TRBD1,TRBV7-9,TGTGCCAGCAGCCCTCAGACAGGGGGAAACTATGGCTACACCTTC,CASSPQTGGNYGYTF
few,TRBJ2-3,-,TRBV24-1,TGTGCCACCAGTGCCCGGGACACCACAAGCACAGATACGCAGTATTTT,CATSARDTTSTDTQYF
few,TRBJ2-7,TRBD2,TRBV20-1,TGCAGTGCTAGAAGCGGACTAGCGGGCTACGAGCAGTACTTC,CSARSGLAGYEQYF
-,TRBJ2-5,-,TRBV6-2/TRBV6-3,TGTGCCAGCAGGGAGGGGACAGTGACGAGAGAGACCCAGTACTTC,CASREGTVTRETQYF
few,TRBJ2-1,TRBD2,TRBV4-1,TGCGCCAGCAGCCTATTGATGGTTTGGCTAGCGGGCGAAAATGAGCAGTTCTTC,CASSLLMVWLAGENEQFF
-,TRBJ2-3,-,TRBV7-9,TGTGCCAGCAGCTTAGGAGTCGACGTTACAGATACGCAGTATTTT,CASSLGVDVTDTQYF
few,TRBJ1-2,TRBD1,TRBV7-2,TGTGCCAGCAGCTCCGAACTACAGGGGAACGGCTACACCTTC,CASSSELQGNGYTF
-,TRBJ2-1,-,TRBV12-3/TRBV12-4,TGTGCCAGCAGACCGTCACAGGGGACTTCCAATGAGCAGTTCTTC,CASRPSQGTSNEQFF
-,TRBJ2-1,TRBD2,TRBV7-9,TGTGCCAGCAGTTCCCCCTCTAGCGGGGGGAGAAATGAGCAGTTCTTC,CASSSPSSGGRNEQFF
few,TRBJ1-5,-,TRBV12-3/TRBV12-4,TGTGCCAGCAGTTTAGTCCACAATCAGCCCCAGCATTTT,CASSLVHNQPQHF
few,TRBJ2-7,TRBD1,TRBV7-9,TGTGCCAGCAGCCCAATACAGGGGTTAGTCTACGAGCAGTACTTC,CASSPIQGLVYEQYF
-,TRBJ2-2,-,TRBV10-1,TGCGCCAGCAGTGAAAGGGCACGACCGAACACCGGGGAGCTGTTTTTT,CASSERARPNTGELFF
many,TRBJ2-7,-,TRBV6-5,TGTGCCAGCAGAAGCGAAGTCTACGAGCAGTACTTC,CASRSEVYEQYF
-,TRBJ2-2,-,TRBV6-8,TGTGCCAGCAGTTACTCGACTGCCCTATTGGGAGCGAACACCGGGGAGCTGTTTTTT,CASSYSTALLGANTGELFF
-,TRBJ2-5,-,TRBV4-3,TGCGCCAGCAGCCAAGAGAGGGAGCCCTGGGAGACCCAGTACTTC,CASSQEREPWETQYF
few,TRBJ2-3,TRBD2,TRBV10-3,TGTGCCATCAGTCCTAGCGGGGCTAGCACAGATACGCAGTATTTT,CAISPSGASTDTQYF
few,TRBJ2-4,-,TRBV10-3,TGTGCCATCAGTGAGTCGCCCGGAGGAAACATTCAGTACTTC,CAISESPGGNIQYF
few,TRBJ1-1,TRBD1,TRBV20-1,TGCAGTGGTTGTAGGACAGGGGAAAACACTGAAGCTTTCTTT,CSGCRTGENTEAFF
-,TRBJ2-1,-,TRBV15,TGTGCCACCAGCAGAGGGTGGGTGAGCACCTACAATGAGCAGTTCTTC,CATSRGWVSTYNEQFF
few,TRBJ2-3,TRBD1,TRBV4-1,TGCGCCAGCAGCCAAGATACCCAGGGGGGCACAGATACGCAGTATTTT,CASSQDTQGGTDTQYF
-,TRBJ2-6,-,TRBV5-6,TGTGCCAGCAGCTTGGTGGTGGCTGGGGCCAACGTCCTGACTTTC,CASSLVVAGANVLTF
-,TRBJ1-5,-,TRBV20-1,TGCAGTGCTAGAGATGGTACAGTCAATCAGCCCCAGCATTTT,CSARDGTVNQPQHF
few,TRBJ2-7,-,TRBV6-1,TGTGCCAGCAGTGAACTTTTATCCCGGGGCAGGGGAAGGATCGAGCAGTACTTC,CASSELLSRGRGRIEQYF
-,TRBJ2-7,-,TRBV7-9,TGTGCCAGCAGCTTCTATACCGGGACGAGCTCCTACGAGCAGTACTTC,CASSFYTGTSSYEQYF
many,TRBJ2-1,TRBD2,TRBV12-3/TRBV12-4,TGTGCCAGCAGTTTAGTAGCGGGAGGGCGCCATGAGCAGTTCTTC,CASSLVAGGRHEQFF
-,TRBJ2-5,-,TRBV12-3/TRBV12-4,TGTGCCAGCAGTGACACCCTCCAAGAGACCCAGTACTTC,CASSDTLQETQYF
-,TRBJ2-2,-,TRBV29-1,TGCAGCGTTGCTTGGGGGCTGCCACCGAACACCGGGGAGCTGTTTTTT,CSVAWGLPPNTGELFF
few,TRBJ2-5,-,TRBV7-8,TGTGCCAGCAGCTTATGGGGTGAGGCCCAGTACTTC,CASSLWGEAQYF
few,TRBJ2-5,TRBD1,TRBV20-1,TGCAGTGCTAGAAGCGCATCAGGGGGCCTTGGGGAGACCCAGTACTTC,CSARSASGGLGETQYF